The rows below give T cell receptor beta chains drawn from one sample of a study of PD-1 blockade in classical Hodgkin lymphoma. TCRdb's table, derived via immunoSEQ multiplex PCR, lists solely in-frame clones and lacks some. Among approximately 45,000 clones listed, 60% to 70% were seen once. The sample was peripheral blood mononuclear cells (PBMCs), taken before the fourth cycle of nivolumab. The receptors stem from a human donor with classical Hodgkin lymphoma. Each CDR3 is given with its conserved first and last residue. A D gene is named only where the DNA matches it firmly. Clone size appears in some rows only: once, few, many, or a class for an expanded clone.

>15|TRBV27|-|TRBJ2-7|-
TGTGCCAGCAGTTTATTTTCAGGGGCCGGGGGAGAGCAGTACTTC
CASSLFSGAGGEQYF
>17|TRBV5-4|-|TRBJ1-5|-
TGTGCCAGCAGCTTGAGACCGGCCAGGGGTTCCAATCAGCCCCAGCATTTT
CASSLRPARGSNQPQHF
>15|TRBV7-8|-|TRBJ2-5|-
TGTGCCAGCAGCCCCCTTCTGGGGGCGCGAGAGACCCAGTACTTC
CASSPLLGARETQYF
>12|TRBV7-2|-|TRBJ2-7|-
TGTGCCAGCAGCTTCGAACCCTACGAGCAGTACTTC
CASSFEPYEQYF
>15|TRBV4-3|-|TRBJ2-3|-
TGCGCCAGCAGCCCCTTCGGGGCGCGCACAGATACGCAGTATTTT
CASSPFGARTDTQYF
>14|TRBV18|-|TRBJ2-2|-
TGTGCCAGCTCACCACCTCAAGGGGACGGGGAGCTGTTTTTT
CASSPPQGDGELFF
>11|TRBV6-5|-|TRBJ1-1|-
TGTGCCAGCACAGGACACACTGAAGCTTTCTTT
CASTGHTEAFF
>13|TRBV6-6|-|TRBJ2-3|few
TGTGCCAGCAGTTACGCCCAGTTGCCTACGCAGTATTTT
CASSYAQLPTQYF
>13|TRBV2|-|TRBJ2-5|-
TGTGCCAGCTTAGGGGGGCTCTTCGAGACCCAGTACTTC
CASLGGLFETQYF
>15|TRBV4-3|-|TRBJ1-1|-
TGCGCCAGCAGCCAATCTTTCGGGGGTCGGACTGAAGCTTTCTTT
CASSQSFGGRTEAFF
>15|TRBV25-1|-|TRBJ2-5|many
TGTGCCAGCAGTGATATAGTCCTAAATCAAGAGACCCAGTACTTC
CASSDIVLNQETQYF
>13|TRBV6-5|-|TRBJ1-2|-
TGTGCCAGCACCCCTGGGGGCGGGGGAGGCTACACCTTC
CASTPGGGGGYTF
>11|TRBV6-6|TRBD1|TRBJ2-7|many
TGTGCCAGCAAGGGGGCCGGCGAGCAGTACTTC
CASKGAGEQYF
>15|TRBV9|-|TRBJ2-5|-
TGTGCCAGCAGCGTAGGGTTACAGGACCAAGAGACCCAGTACTTC
CASSVGLQDQETQYF
>14|TRBV27|-|TRBJ2-5|-
TGTGCCAGCAGTTTTAACGGACTCCAAGAGACCCAGTACTTC
CASSFNGLQETQYF
>12|TRBV5-1|-|TRBJ2-2|-
TGCGCCAGCAGCTTGCAGGGAGGGGAGCTGTTTTTT
CASSLQGGELFF
>15|TRBV2|TRBD2|TRBJ2-5|-
TGTGCCAGCATAACCGGGGGGGCCGTTAGGGAGACCCAGTACTTC
CASITGGAVRETQYF
>17|TRBV21-1|-|TRBJ1-2|medium-sized
TGTGCCAGCAGCAATGGGGCCCCGGAGAATCTGAATCATGGCTACACCTTC
CASSNGAPENLNHGYTF
>16|TRBV5-1|-|TRBJ1-6|-
TGCGCCAGCAGCTTGGAAGGCAGCTCCTATAATTCACCCCTCCACTTT
CASSLEGSSYNSPLHF
>15|TRBV6-5|-|TRBJ1-5|-
TGTGCCAGCAGTTGGGGGGAATTCAGCAATCAGCCCCAGCATTTT
CASSWGEFSNQPQHF
>15|TRBV9|-|TRBJ1-1|once
TGTGCCAGCAGTCCTCATGGGGTTCAGAACACTGAAGCTTTCTTT
CASSPHGVQNTEAFF
>13|TRBV6-5|TRBD1|TRBJ1-6|-
TGTGCCAGCAGGAACAGGGGAGGCTCACCCCTCCACTTT
CASRNRGGSPLHF
>13|TRBV6-5|-|TRBJ2-7|once
TGTGCCAGCAGTCCCGGGAACTCCTACGAGCAGTACTTC
CASSPGNSYEQYF
>16|TRBV5-1|-|TRBJ1-6|-
TGCGCCAGCAGCTTGTCATCAGAGAGCTATAATTCACCCCTCCACTTT
CASSLSSESYNSPLHF